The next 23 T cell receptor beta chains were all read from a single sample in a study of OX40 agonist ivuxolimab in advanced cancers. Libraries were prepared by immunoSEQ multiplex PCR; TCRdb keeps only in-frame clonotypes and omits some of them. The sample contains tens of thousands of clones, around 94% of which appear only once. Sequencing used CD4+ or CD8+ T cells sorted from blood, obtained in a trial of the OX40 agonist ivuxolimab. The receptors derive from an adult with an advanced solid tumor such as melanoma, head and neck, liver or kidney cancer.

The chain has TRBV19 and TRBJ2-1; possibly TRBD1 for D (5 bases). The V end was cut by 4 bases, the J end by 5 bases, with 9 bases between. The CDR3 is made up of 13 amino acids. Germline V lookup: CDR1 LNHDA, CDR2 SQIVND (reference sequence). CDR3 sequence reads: CASSRGLHNEQFF. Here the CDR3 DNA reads TGTGCCAGTAGTAGGGGCCTTCACAATGAGCAGTTCTTC.

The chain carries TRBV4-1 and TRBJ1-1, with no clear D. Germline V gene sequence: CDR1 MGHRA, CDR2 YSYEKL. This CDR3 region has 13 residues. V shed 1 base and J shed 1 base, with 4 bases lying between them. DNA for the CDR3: TGCGCCAGCAGCCAAGTAGGGAACACTGAAGCTTTCTTT. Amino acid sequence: CASSQVGNTEAFF.

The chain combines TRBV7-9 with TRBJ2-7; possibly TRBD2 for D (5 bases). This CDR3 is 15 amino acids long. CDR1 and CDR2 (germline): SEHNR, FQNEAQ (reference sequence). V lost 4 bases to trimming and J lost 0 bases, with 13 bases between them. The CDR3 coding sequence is TGTGCCAGCAGCTCCGCTAGCCTCTACTCCTACGAGCAGTACTTC. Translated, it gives CASSSASLYSYEQYF.

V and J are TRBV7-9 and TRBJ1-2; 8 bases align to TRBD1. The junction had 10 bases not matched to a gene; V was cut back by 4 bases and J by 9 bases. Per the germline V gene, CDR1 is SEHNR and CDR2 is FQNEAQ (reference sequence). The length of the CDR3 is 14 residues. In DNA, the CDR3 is TGTGCCAGCAGCTCGACAGGACAGGGACTCAGCTACACCTTC. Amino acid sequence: CASSSTGQGLSYTF.

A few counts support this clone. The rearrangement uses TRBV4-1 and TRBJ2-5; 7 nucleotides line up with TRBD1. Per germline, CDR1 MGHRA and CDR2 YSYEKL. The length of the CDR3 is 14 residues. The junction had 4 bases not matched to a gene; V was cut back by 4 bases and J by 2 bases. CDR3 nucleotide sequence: TGCGCCAGCAGCCCTCGGGACAGTCAAGAGACCCAGTACTTC. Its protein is CASSPRDSQETQYF.

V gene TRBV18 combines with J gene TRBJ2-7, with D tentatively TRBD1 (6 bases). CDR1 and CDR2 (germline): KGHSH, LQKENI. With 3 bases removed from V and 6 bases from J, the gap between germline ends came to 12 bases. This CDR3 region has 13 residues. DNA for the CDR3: TGTGCCAGCTCACCCAGGGGAGTAAGCGAGCAGTACTTC. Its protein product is CASSPRGVSEQYF.

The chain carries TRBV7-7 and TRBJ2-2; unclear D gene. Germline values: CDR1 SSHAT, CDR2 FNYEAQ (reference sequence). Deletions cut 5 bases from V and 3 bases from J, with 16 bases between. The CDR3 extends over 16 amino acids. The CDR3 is CASSPAHGTYTGELFF. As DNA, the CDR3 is TGTGCCAGCAGCCCCGCACACGGTACCTACACCGGGGAGCTGTTTTTT.

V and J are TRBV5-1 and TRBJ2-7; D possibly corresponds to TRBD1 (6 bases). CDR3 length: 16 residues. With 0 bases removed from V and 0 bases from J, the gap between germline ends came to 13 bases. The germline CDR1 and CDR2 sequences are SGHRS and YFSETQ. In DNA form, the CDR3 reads TGCGCCAGCAGCTTGGGAAACAGGGAACCCTCCTACGAGCAGTACTTC. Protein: CASSLGNREPSYEQYF. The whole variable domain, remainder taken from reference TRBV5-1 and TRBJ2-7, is KAGVTQTPRYLIKTRGQQVTLSCSPISGHRSVSWYQQTPGQGLQFLFEYFSETQRNKGNFPGRFSGRQFSNSRSEMNVSTLELGDSALYLCASSLGNREPSYEQYFGPGTRLTVT.

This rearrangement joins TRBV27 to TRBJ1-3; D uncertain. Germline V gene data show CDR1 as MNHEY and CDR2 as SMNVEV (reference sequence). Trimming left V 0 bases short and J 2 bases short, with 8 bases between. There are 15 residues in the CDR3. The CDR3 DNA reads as TGTGCCAGCAGTTTATCTACGGGAACTGGAAACACCATATATTTT. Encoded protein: CASSLSTGTGNTIYF.

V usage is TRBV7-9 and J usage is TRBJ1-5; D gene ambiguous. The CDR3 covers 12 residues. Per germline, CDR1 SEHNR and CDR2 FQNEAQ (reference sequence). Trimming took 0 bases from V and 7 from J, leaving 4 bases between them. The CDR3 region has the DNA TGTGCCAGCAGCTTAGCCCGCCAGCCCCAGCATTTT. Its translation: CASSLARQPQHF.

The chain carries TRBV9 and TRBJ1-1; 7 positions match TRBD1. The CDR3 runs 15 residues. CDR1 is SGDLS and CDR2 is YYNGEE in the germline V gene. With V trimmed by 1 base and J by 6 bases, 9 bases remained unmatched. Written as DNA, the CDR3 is TGTGCCAGCAGCGTAACCGCACAGGGGAGCGCTGAAGCTTTCTTT. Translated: CASSVTAQGSAEAFF.

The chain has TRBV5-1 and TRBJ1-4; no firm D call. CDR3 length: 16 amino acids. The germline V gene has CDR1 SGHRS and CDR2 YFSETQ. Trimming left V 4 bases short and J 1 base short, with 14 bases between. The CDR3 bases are TGCGCCAGCAGCCAATCGGTTGGAGAAACTAATGAAAAACTGTTTTTT. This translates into CASSQSVGETNEKLFF.

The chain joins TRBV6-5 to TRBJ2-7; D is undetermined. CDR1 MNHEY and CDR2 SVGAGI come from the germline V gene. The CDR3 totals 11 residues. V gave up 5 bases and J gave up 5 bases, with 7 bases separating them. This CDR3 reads CASSRNHEQYF. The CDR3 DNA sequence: TGTGCCAGCAGTCGTAACCACGAGCAGTACTTC.

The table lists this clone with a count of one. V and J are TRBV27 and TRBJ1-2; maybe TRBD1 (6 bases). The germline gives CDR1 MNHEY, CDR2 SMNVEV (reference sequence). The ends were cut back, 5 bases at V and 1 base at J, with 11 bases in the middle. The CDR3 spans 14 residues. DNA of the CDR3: TGTGCCAGCAGTCCGTTGGACAGTAACTATGGCTACACCTTC. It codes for CASSPLDSNYGYTF.

The CDR3 protein is CASSYSSRYEQYF. The CDR3 DNA follows: TGTGCCAGCAGTTACTCGTCTAGGTACGAGCAGTACTTC. The V gene is TRBV6-5, the J gene TRBJ2-7, with D uncertain. Per the germline V gene, CDR1 is MNHEY and CDR2 is SVGAGI. The CDR3 is made up of 13 amino acids. The V and J ends lost 0 bases and 4 bases respectively, with 7 bases between them.

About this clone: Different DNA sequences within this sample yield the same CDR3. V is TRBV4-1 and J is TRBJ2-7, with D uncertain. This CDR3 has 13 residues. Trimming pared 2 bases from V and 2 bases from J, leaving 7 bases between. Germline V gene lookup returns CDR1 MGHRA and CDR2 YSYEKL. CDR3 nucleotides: TGCGCCAGCAGCCAAACGGAGACCTACGAGCAGTACTTC. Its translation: CASSQTETYEQYF.

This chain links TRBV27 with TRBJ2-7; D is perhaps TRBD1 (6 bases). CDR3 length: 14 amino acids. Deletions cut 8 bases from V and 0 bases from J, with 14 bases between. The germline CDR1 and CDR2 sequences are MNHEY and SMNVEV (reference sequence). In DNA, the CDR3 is TGTGCCAGCCAAACCCAGGGGCTCTCCTACGAGCAGTACTTC. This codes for CASQTQGLSYEQYF.

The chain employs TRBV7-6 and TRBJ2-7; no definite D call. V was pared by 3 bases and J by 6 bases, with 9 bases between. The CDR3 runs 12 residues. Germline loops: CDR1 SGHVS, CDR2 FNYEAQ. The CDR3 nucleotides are TGTGCCAGCAGCTTTGGATCTGGCGAGCAGTACTTC. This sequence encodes CASSFGSGEQYF.

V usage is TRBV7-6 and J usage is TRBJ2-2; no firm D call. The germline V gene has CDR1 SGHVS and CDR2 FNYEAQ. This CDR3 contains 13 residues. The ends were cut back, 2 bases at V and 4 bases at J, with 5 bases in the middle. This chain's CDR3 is CASSLSVTGELFF. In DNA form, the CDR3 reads TGTGCCAGCAGCTTAAGTGTCACCGGGGAGCTGTTTTTT.

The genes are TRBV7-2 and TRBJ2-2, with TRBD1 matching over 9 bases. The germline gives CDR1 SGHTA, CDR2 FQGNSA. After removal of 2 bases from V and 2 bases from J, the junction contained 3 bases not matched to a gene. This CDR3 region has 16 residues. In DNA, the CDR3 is TGTGCCAGCAGCTTACCGGGACAGGGTAACACCGGGGAGCTGTTTTTT. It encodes CASSLPGQGNTGELFF.

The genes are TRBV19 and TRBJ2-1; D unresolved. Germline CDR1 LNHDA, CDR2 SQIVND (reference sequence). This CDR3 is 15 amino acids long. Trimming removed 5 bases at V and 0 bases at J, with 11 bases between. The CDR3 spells CASSPAPSSYNEQFF. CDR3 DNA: TGTGCCAGTAGTCCAGCTCCGAGCTCCTACAATGAGCAGTTCTTC.

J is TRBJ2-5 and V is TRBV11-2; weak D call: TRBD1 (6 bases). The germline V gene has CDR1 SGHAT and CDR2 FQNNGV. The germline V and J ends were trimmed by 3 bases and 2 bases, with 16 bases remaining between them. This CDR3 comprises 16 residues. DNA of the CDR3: TGTGCCAGCAGCTTTGGGTGGGGCAGGGGACAAGAGACCCAGTACTTC. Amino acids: CASSFGWGRGQETQYF. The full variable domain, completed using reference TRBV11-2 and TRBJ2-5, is EAGVAQSPRYKIIEKRQSVAFWCNPISGHATLYWYQQILGQGPKLLIQFQNNGVVDDSQLPKDRFSAERLKGVDSTLKIQPAKLEDSAVYLCASSFGWGRGQETQYFGPGTRLLVL.

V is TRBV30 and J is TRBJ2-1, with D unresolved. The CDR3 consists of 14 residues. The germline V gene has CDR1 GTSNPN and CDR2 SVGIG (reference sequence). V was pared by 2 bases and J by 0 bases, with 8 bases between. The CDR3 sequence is CAWSWVLSYNEQFF. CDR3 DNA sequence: TGTGCCTGGAGTTGGGTGCTCTCCTACAATGAGCAGTTCTTC.